The clone carrying this T cell receptor beta chain was seen more than once but under ten times. Its antigen is not identified. TCRdb reprocessed the RT-PCR reads with MiXCR, giving one entry per CDR3 protein. There are around 320,000 distinct CDR3 sequences in the sample; about 20% occur only once, and 10% to 13% lies in the top ten. The sample belongs to a study of response to subunit inactivated influenza vaccine. The study's findings and limits: It was the authors' suggestion that each seasonal influenza vaccination recruits few new T cells.

This sequence was found in a man between 50 and 75 years old who received an inactivated influenza vaccine. Sequencing used PBMCs from blood, obtained about 19 months after vaccination.

This chain's CDR3 is CASRPPGGHYGYTF. CDR3 nucleotides: TGTGCCAGCAGACCTCCGGGGGGTCACTATGGCTACACCTTC. The rearrangement uses TRBV6-2 or TRBV6-3 and TRBJ1-2, with D maybe TRBD1 (5 bases). This CDR3 has 14 residues. Germline CDR1 MNHEY, CDR2 SVGEGT. Trimming stripped 6 bases from V and 3 bases from J, with 14 bases between.